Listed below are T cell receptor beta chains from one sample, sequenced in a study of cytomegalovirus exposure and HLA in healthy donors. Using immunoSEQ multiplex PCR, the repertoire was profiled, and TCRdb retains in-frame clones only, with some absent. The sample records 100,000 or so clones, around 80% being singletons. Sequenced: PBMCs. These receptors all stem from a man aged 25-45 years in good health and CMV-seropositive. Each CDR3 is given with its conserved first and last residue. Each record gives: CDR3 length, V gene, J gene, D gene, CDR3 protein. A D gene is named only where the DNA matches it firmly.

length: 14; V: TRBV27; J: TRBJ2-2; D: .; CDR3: CASSLSAGYGELFF
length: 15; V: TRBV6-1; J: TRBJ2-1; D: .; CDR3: CASSTVRGSVGEQFF
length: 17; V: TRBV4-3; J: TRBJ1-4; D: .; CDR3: CASSQEGQGLTNEKLFF
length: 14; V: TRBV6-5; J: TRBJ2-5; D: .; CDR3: CASSLGVLGETQYF
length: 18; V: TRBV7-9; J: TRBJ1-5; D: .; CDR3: CASSLSWEAGYSNQPQHF
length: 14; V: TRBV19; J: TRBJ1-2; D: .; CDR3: CASSIERGPRPYTF
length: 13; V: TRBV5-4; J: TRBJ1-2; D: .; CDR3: CASSYQSNYGYTF
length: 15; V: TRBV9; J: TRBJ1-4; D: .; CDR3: CASSVAGGVNEKLFF
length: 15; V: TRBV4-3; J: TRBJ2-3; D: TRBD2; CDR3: CASSQESGGADTQYF
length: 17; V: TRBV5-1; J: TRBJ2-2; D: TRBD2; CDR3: CASSFRLAGDTGGELFF
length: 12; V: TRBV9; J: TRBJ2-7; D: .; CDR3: CASSPEDHEQYF
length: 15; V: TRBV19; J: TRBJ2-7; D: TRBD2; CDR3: CASSIGTSGSHEQYF
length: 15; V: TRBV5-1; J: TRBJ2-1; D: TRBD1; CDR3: CASSGGQDFYNEQFF
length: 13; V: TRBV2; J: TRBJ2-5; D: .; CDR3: CASTRGGRETQYF
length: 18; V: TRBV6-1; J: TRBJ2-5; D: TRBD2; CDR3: CASSEARAGGPFQETQYF
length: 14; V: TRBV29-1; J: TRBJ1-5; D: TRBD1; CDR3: CSALQGAGNQPQHF
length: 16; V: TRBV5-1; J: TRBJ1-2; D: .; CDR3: CASSPKGLQQRYGYTF
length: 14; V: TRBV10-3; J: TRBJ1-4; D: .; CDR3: CAIRSGASGEKLFF
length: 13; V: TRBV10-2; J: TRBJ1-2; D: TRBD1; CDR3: CASRGQGRGGYTF
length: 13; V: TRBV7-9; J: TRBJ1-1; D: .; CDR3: CSSSLGGEWGAFF
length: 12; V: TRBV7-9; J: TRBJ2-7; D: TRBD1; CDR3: CASSPTGFEQYF
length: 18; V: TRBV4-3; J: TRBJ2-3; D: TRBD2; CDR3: CASSQGGKTSGLWDTQYF
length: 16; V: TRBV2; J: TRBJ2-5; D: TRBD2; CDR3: CASSDLAGAPQETQYF
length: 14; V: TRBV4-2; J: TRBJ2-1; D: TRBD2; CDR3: CASSPTSGGDEQFF
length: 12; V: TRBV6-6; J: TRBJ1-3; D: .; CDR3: CASRDSGNTIYF
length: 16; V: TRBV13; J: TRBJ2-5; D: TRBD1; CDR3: CASSLKGPGGLETQYF
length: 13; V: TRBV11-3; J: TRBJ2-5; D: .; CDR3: CASSLEGAQTQYF
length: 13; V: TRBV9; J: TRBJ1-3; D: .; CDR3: CASSPRYGNTIYF
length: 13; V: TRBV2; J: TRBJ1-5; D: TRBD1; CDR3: CASWTGDNQPQHF
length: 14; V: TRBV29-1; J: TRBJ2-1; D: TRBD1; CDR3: CSARDRGLHNEQFF
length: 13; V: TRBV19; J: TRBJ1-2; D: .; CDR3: CASSTDSTYGYTF